The sequence of this TCR beta chain was determined in a study of cytomegalovirus exposure and HLA in healthy donors. With regard to this clone: Its antigen is unidentified.

The study ran its PCR with 60 Vbeta and 13 Jbeta primers. Sequencing used immunoSEQ multiplex PCR; TCRdb keeps in-frame clones, though not all of them. Among about 120,000 clones listed, 8% to 11% were seen once. The length of the CDR3 is 15 residues. The germline CDR1 and CDR2 sequences are SGHNT and YENEEA. Germline trimming cut 1 base from V and 1 base from J; bases unmatched to any gene: 3. Whole-study results and caveats: Most of the TCR beta V segments (in an earlier analysis) were productive either about 90% or about 30% of the time. It emerged from a later analysis that several of the most significant clusters appeared to be linked to common viral pathogens. V- and J-gene trimming of TCR beta was linked (in a later analysis) to a missense DCLRE1C variant.

The chain recombines TRBV11-3 with TRBJ2-7; TRBD2 agrees at 8 bases. This receptor was taken from a woman aged 18-35 years in good health and CMV-seropositive. What was sequenced was PBMCs. CDR3 protein: CASSLGLAGSYEQYF. The CDR3 region has the DNA TGTGCCAGCAGCTTAGGTTTAGCGGGATCCTACGAGCAGTACTTC. Complete variable domain (other parts from reference TRBV11-3 and TRBJ2-7): EAGVVQSPRYKIIEKKQPVAFWCNPISGHNTLYWYLQNLGQGPELLIRYENEEAVDDSQLPKDRFSAERLKGVDSTLKIQPAELGDSAVYLCASSLGLAGSYEQYFGPGTRLTVT.